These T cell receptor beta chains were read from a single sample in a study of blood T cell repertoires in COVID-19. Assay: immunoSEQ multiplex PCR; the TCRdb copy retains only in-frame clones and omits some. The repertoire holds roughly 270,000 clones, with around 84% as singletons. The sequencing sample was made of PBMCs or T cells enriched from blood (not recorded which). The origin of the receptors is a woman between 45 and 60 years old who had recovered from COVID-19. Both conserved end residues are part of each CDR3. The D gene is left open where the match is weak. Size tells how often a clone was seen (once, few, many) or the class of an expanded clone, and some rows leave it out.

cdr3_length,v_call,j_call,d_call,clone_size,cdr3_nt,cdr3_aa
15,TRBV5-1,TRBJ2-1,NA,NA,TGCGCCAGCAGCTTGTTATCGCGACAGGCAGGGGAGCAGTTCTTC,CASSLLSRQAGEQFF
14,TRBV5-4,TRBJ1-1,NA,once,TGTGCCAGCAGCTTTGGGGGGGACGGGACTGAAGCTTTCTTT,CASSFGGDGTEAFF
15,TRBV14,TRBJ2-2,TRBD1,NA,TGTGCCAGCAGCCAGACGGACAGGCCCACCGGGGAGCTGTTTTTT,CASSQTDRPTGELFF
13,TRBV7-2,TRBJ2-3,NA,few,TGTGCCACCCGTGGAGGGGTGGTGGATACGCAGTATTTT,CATRGGVVDTQYF
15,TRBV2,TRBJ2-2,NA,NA,TGTGCCAGCAGCCTACAGGGTGGGAAAACCGGGGAGCTGTTTTTT,CASSLQGGKTGELFF
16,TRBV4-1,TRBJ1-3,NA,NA,TGCGCCAGCAGCCAAGAAGGTAGGACAGCTGGAAACACCATATATTTT,CASSQEGRTAGNTIYF
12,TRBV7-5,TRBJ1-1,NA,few,TGTGTCAGAAGCTTAAATAACAGGGGAGCTTTCTTT,CVRSLNNRGAFF
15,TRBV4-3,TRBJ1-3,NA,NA,TGCGCCAGCAGCCAAGGGACTATCTCTGGAAACACCATATATTTT,CASSQGTISGNTIYF
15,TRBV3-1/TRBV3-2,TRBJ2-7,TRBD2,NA,TGTGCCAGCAGCCAAAAAAGCGGGAGGGTTCACGAGCAGTACTTC,CASSQKSGRVHEQYF
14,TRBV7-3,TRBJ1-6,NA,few,TGTGCCAGCAGCTTTACAGGGATAAATTCACCCCTCCACTTT,CASSFTGINSPLHF
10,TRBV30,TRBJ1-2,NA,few,TGTGTCACGGACTTCCATGGCTACACCTTC,CVTDFHGYTF
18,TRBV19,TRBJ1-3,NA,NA,TGTGCCAGTAGTACCCCTCGGCAGGGGTTCTTCTCTGGAAACACCATATATTTT,CASSTPRQGFFSGNTIYF
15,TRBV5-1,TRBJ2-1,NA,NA,TGCGCCAGCAGCTTAACAGGTACCTCCTACAATGAGCAGTTCTTC,CASSLTGTSYNEQFF
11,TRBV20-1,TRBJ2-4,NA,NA,TGCAGTGCTAGAGATCGGGACATTCAGTACTTC,CSARDRDIQYF
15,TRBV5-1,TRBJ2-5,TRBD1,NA,TGCGCCAGCAGCGGACGACAGGGGTTAGGAGAGACCCAGTACTTC,CASSGRQGLGETQYF
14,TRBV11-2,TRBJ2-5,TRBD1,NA,TGTGCCAGCAGCTTACATACAGGGGAAGAGACCCAGTACTTC,CASSLHTGEETQYF
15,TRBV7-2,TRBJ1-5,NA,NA,TGTGCCAGCAGCTATTCCAGGGGCAGCAATCAGCCCCAGCATTTT,CASSYSRGSNQPQHF
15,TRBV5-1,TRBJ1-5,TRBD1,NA,TGCGCCAGCAGCCCCACAGGGGGAAGCAATCAGCCCCAGCATTTT,CASSPTGGSNQPQHF
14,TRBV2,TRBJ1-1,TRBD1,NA,TGTGCCAGCAGCGGGGGGGACAGTGGGAACAAAGCTTTCTTT,CASSGGDSGNKAFF
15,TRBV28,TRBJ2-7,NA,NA,TGTGCCAGCAGTTTAATTGCCAGGGCCCCCTACGAGCAGTACTTC,CASSLIARAPYEQYF
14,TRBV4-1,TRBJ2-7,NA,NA,TGCGCCAGCAGCTCGAGACAGGACTCCTACGAGCAGTACTTC,CASSSRQDSYEQYF
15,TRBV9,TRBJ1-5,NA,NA,TGTGCCAGCAGCGTAGTGGTACAGGTTTGTCAGCCCCAGCATTTT,CASSVVVQVCQPQHF
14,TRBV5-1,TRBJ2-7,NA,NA,TGCGCCAGCAGCGGAAAGACAGGTACCTACGAGCAGTACTTC,CASSGKTGTYEQYF
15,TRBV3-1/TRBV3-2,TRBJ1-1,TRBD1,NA,TGTGCCAGCAGCCAAAGTACAGGGGCATGGACTGAAGCTTTCTTT,CASSQSTGAWTEAFF
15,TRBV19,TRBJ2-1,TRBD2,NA,TGTGCCAGTAGCCCGACTAGCGGGAGTGCAGATGAGCAGTTCTTC,CASSPTSGSADEQFF
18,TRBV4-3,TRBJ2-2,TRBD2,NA,TGCGCCAGCAGCCAACAGTCTTTAGCGGGTCTCAACACCGGGGAGCTGTTTTTT,CASSQQSLAGLNTGELFF
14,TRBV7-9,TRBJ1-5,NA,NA,TGTGCCAGCAGCTTAAGCGGGGCCGTCATACCCCAGCATTTT,CASSLSGAVIPQHF
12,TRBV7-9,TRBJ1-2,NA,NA,TGTGCCAGCAGCATAGAGACAGCTGGCTACACCTTC,CASSIETAGYTF
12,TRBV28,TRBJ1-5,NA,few,TGTGCCAGCAGTGAGGGCAATCAGCCCCAGCATTTT,CASSEGNQPQHF
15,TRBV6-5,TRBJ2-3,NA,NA,TGTGCCAGCAGTTTGTCTAACGCCAACACAGATACGCAGTATTTT,CASSLSNANTDTQYF
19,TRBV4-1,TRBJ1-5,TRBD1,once,TGCGCCAGCAGCCCCTCCCCCATCGGGACAGCAATTAGCAATCAGCCCCAGCATTTT,CASSPSPIGTAISNQPQHF
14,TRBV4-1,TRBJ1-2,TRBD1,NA,TGCGCCAGCAGCCAAACTCGGACAGGGGGTGGCTACACCTTC,CASSQTRTGGGYTF
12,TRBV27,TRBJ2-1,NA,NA,TGTGCCAGCAGTTTAGCCGGTCGGGAGCAGTTCTTC,CASSLAGREQFF
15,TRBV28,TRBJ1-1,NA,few,TGTGCCAGCAGTAAAAGGAGCCTCGGAGGAACTGAAGCTTTCTTT,CASSKRSLGGTEAFF
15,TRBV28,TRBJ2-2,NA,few,TGTGCCAGCAGTTTCCGGGGGACGAACACCGGGGAGCTGTTTTTT,CASSFRGTNTGELFF
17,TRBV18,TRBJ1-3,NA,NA,TGTGCCAGCTCACCACCAGGGTCAGGACAAGCTGGAAACACCATATATTTT,CASSPPGSGQAGNTIYF
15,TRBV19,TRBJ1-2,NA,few,TGTGCCAGTAGTATTGGGCAGGGATGGCTCTATGGCTACACCTTC,CASSIGQGWLYGYTF
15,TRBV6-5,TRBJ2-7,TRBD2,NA,TGTGCCAGCAGGATTAGCGGGGGGGGAACCTACGAGCAGTACTTC,CASRISGGGTYEQYF
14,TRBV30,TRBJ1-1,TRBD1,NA,TGTGCCTGGAGAGAACAGGGGGATGGATCCGAAGCTTTCTTT,CAWREQGDGSEAFF
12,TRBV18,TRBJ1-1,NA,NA,TGTGCCAGCTCACCCTTGGAGGGTGAAGCTTTCTTT,CASSPLEGEAFF
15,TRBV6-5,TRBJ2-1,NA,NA,TGTGCCAGCAGGACGGGGGGAGGGGGTCACAATGAGCAGTTCTTC,CASRTGGGGHNEQFF
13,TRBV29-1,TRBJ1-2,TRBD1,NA,TGCAGCGCCAGACAGGGGGAGAACTATGGCTACACCTTC,CSARQGENYGYTF
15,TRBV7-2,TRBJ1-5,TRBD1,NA,TGTGCCAGCAGCCCATGGGGACAGGCCAATCAGCCCCAGCATTTT,CASSPWGQANQPQHF
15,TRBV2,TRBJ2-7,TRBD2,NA,TGTGCCAGCAGCGACCTAGCGGGACTCTCCTACGAGCAGTACTTC,CASSDLAGLSYEQYF
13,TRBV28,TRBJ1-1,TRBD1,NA,TGTGCCAGCCAGACAGGGTTGACCACTGAAGCTTTCTTT,CASQTGLTTEAFF
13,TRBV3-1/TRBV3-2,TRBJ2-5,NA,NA,TGTGCCAGCAGCCAAGACATCCCAGAGACCCAGTACTTC,CASSQDIPETQYF
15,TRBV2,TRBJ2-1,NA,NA,TGTGCCAGCAGTGAAGTGAGCGGGTCTTACAATGAGCAGTTCTTC,CASSEVSGSYNEQFF
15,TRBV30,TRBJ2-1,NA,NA,TGTGCCTGGAGTGTACAGGAGGGGGGGTTTACTGAGCAGTTCTTC,CAWSVQEGGFTEQFF
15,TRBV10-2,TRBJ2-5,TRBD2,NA,TGCGCCAGCACACCCCCCCACGGGGGGCAAGAGACCCAGTACTTC,CASTPPHGGQETQYF
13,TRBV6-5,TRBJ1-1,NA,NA,TGTGCCAGCACAACCGGGTTGAACACTGAAGCTTTCTTT,CASTTGLNTEAFF